Following are 10 T cell receptor beta chains from one sample sequenced in a study of T cells in Graves' hyperthyroidism and ophthalmopathy. RNA transcripts were the template for amplifying TCR beta CDR3 regions. The HTBI set primed first-round TCR CDR3 RT-PCR. MiXCR, applied by TCRdb to the multiplex PCR reads, yields one record per CDR3 protein. The sample includes about 350,000 distinct CDR3 sequences, about a sixth seen only once; the top ten take less than 20%. The specimen was blood. All receptors come from a woman in her 40s with Graves' ophthalmopathy.

The chain links TRBV13 to TRBJ1-1; D is uncertain. This CDR3 contains 12 residues. The germline V gene encodes CDR1 PRHDT and CDR2 FYEKMQ (reference sequence). V was trimmed by 5 bases and J by 2 bases, leaving 6 bases between them. CDR3 loop: CASSTHNTEAFF. CDR3 DNA sequence: TGTGCCAGCAGCACTCATAACACTGAAGCTTTCTTT.

The chain employs TRBV6-1 and TRBJ2-7, with no clear D. CDR1 and CDR2 (germline): MNHNS, SASEGT. V lost 6 bases to trimming and J lost 6 bases, with 9 bases between them. The CDR3 is 11 amino acids. The CDR3, as DNA: TGTGCCAGCAGCCGGCGAGTCGAGCAGTACTTC. This gives the protein CASSRRVEQYF.

This clonotype was counted at least ten times. This chain joins TRBV29-1 and TRBJ2-7; TRBD1 aligns across 12 bases. This CDR3 has 13 amino acids. The germline CDR1 and CDR2 sequences are SQVTM and ANQGSEA. V shed 6 bases, J shed 6 bases, and the junction held 6 bases outside the gene matches. The CDR3 nucleotides read TGCAGCGTCATAAGGGACAGGGGGCCCGAGCAGTACTTC. Encoded protein: CSVIRDRGPEQYF.

At least ten counts were recorded for this clonotype. The chain employs TRBV28 and TRBJ1-5, with D perhaps matching TRBD1 (5 bases). In germline, CDR1 is MDHEN, CDR2 SYDVKM. The CDR3 has 16 amino acids. V was clipped by 6 bases and J by 4 bases, with 19 bases between them. CDR3 sequence reads: CASRTIPDSPNQPQHF. The CDR3 DNA reads as TGTGCCAGCAGGACCATCCCCGACAGCCCGAATCAGCCCCAGCATTTT.

This clonotype was found many times. V gene TRBV7-9 combines with J gene TRBJ1-1; tentatively, D is TRBD1 (5 bases). Germline values: CDR1 SEHNR, CDR2 FQNEAQ (reference sequence). The CDR3 runs to 15 residues. V shed 1 base and J shed 7 bases, with 16 bases lying between them. The CDR3 spells CASSLVGGGTLEAFF. The CDR3 bases are TGTGCCAGCAGCTTAGTGGGTGGGGGGACTCTTGAAGCTTTCTTT.

The sample holds many counts of this clonotype. V usage is TRBV29-1 and J usage is TRBJ2-7, with D unclear. The CDR3 is 16 residues long. V was clipped by 4 bases and J by 0 bases, with 19 bases between them. Germline V gene sequence: CDR1 SQVTM, CDR2 ANQGSEA. Written as DNA, the CDR3 is TGCAGCGTTGGAGTGGTTGGGCAGTCGAGCTCCTACGAGCAGTACTTC. It codes for CSVGVVGQSSSYEQYF.

The table lists this clonotype with many counts. The chain employs TRBV12-5 and TRBJ2-2; no reliable D call. Per germline, CDR1 LGHNT and CDR2 FRNRAP. The V gene lost 5 bases and the J gene lost 0 bases, with 4 bases spanning the gap. The CDR3 consists of 13 residues. The chain's CDR3 is CASGLPNTGELFF. As DNA, the CDR3 is TGTGCTAGTGGTCTACCGAACACCGGGGAGCTGTTTTTT. The full variable domain, with the rest looked up from reference TRBV12-5 and TRBJ2-2, is DARVTQTPRHKVTEMGQEVTMRCQPILGHNTVFWYRQTMMQGLELLAYFRNRAPLDDSGMPKDRFSAEMPDATLATLKIQPSEPRDSAVYFCASGLPNTGELFFGEGSRLTVL.

There are many counts of this clonotype. The chain links TRBV19 to TRBJ1-1, with TRBD1 identical over 9 bases. CDR3 size: 15 residues. Losses at the gene ends were 4 bases for V and 5 bases for J; bases not matched to a gene: 8. The germline V gene encodes CDR1 LNHDA and CDR2 SQIVND (reference sequence). The CDR3 region has the DNA TGTGCCAGTAGTACCATTGGACAGGGGAGGACTGAAGCTTTCTTT. Translating gives CASSTIGQGRTEAFF.

In its sample, this clonotype was seen many times. No DNA is shown, since the ends of the CDR3 on it are uncertain; the CDR3 is the one TCRdb lists. The chain joins TRBV28 to TRBJ2-7; TRBD1, the D gene given by the table, was not confirmed from the DNA. Per germline, CDR1 MDHEN and CDR2 SYDVKM. The CDR3 spans 17 amino acids, including both terminal residues. The CDR3 sequence is CASSWGQGSGGVQMRYF.

This clonotype was observed at least ten times. The CDR3, as DNA: TGCGCCAGCAGCCAAGTTACCATGAACACTGAAGCTTTCTTT. Encoded protein: CASSQVTMNTEAFF. The chain carries TRBV4-3 and TRBJ1-1; D gene uncertain. The CDR3 has 14 residues. CDR1 and CDR2 (germline): LGHNA, YSLEER. Trimming shortened V by 1 base and J by 0 bases, and 6 bases separated the two germline ends.